The clone carrying this TCR beta chain was found a few times. Its antigen remains unidentified. This entry comes from a study of post-analysis software for immune sequencing data. Whole-study context: Relapsing-remitting, secondary progressive and progressive-relapsing courses of multiple sclerosis were included.

Unique molecular identifiers had been added to the TCR beta cDNA libraries. The yield from around 1 to 10 million T cells was around 500,000 cDNA molecules in total. TCRdb passed the PCR reads through MiXCR, listing each CDR3 protein once. Of hundreds of thousands of distinct CDR3 sequences detected, 25% to 30% appear once; the ten largest clones hold around 0.56%. Study findings and constraints: Compared with controls, patients had more of roughly 5 TRBV segments, including TRBV5-6, TRBV5-1 and TRBV20-1. Compared with controls, patients showed significantly lower normalized Chao1 diversity. F measure grouped same-batch samples tightly together.

Germline assignment: CDR1 SGHRS and CDR2 YFSETQ. The CDR3 consists of 14 residues. J lost 7 bases, V lost 4 bases, and 4 bases had no gene match. The chain couples TRBV5-1 to TRBJ1-6; 8 bases line up with TRBD1. The sequence was collected from a girl aged 10 to 17 with multiple sclerosis. The sample consisted of blood. The CDR3: CASSQDRDNSPLHF. DNA for the CDR3: TGCGCCAGCAGCCAGGACAGGGACAATTCACCCCTCCACTTT.